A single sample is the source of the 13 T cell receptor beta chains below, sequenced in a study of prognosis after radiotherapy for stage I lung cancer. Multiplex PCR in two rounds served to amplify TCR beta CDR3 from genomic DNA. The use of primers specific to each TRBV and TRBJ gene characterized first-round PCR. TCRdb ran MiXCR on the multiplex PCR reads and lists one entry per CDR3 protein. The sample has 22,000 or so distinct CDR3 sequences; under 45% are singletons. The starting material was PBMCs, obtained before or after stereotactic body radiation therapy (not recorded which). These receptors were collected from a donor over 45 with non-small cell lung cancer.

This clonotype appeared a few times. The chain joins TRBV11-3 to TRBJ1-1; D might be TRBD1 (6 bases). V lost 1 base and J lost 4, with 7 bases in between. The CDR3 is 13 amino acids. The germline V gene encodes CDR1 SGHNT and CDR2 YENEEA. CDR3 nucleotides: TGTGCCAGCAGCTTAGGGGACACCACTGAAGCTTTCTTT. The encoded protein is CASSLGDTTEAFF.

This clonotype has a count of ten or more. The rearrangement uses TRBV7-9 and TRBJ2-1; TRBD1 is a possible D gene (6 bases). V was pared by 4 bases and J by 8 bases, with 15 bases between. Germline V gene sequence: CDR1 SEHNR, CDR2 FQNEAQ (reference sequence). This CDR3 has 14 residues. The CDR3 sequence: CASSSGQHRDEQFF. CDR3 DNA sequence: TGTGCCAGCAGCTCTGGACAGCATAGGGATGAGCAGTTCTTC.

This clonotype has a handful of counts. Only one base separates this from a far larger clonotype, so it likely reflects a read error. The CDR3 DNA follows: TGTGCCAGCAGTTACTCACGACAGACCTATAGCACATATACGCAGTATTTT. Amino acid sequence: CASSYSRQTYSTYTQYF. This chain links TRBV6-7 with TRBJ2-3; TRBD1 might be the D (5 bases). TRBV6-7 falls under the ORF class, with uncertain function. The CDR3 spans 17 residues.

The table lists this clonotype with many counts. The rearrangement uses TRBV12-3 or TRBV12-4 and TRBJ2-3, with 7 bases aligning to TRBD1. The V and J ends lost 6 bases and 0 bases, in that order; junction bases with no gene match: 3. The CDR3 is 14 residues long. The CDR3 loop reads CASRTGFSTDTQYF. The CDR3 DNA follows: TGTGCCAGCAGGACAGGGTTTAGCACAGATACGCAGTATTTT.

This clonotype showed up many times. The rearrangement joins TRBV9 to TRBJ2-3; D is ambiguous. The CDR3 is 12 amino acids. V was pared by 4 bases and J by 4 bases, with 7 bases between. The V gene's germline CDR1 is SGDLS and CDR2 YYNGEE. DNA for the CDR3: TGTGCCAGCAGCCTACGATCAGATACGCAGTATTTT. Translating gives CASSLRSDTQYF.

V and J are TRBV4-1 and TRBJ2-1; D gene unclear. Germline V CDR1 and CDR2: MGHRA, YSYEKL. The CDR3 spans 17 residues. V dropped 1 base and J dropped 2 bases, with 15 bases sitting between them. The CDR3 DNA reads TGCGCCAGCAGCCAAGGGGATCTTGGGCTAGCCTACAATGAGCAGTTCTTC. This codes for CASSQGDLGLAYNEQFF.

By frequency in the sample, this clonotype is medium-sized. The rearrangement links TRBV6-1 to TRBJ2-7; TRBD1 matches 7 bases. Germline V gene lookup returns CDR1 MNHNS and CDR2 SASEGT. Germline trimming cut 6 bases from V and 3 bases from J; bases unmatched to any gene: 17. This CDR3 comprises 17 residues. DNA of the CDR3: TGTGCCAGCAGCTCCCGACCCGGACAGGTAATGGGCTACGAGCAGTACTTC. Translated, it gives CASSSRPGQVMGYEQYF.

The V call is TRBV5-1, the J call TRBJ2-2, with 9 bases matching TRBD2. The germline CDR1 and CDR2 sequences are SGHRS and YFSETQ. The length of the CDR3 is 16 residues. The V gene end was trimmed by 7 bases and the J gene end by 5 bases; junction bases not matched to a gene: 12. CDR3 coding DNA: TGCGCCAGCTATCCCGGAGCGGGAGGAAGGACCGGGGAGCTGTTTTTT. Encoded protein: CASYPGAGGRTGELFF.

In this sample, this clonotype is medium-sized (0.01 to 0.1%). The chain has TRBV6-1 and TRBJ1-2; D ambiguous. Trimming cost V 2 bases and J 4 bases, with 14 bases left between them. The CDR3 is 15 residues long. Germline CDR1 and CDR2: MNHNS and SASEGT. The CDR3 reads CASSEWAGMGYGYTF. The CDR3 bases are TGTGCCAGCAGTGAATGGGCGGGGATGGGCTATGGCTACACCTTC.

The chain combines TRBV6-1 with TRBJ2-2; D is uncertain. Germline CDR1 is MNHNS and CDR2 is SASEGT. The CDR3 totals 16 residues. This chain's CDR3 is CAPPRHHDPLTGELFF. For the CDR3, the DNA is TGTGCTCCCCCGAGGCACCACGACCCACTCACCGGGGAGCTGTTTTTT.

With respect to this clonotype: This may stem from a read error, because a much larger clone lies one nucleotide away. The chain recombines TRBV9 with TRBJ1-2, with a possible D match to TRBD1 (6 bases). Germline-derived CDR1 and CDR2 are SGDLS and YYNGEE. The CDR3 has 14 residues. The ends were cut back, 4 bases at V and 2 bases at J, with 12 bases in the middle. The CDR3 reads CASSFGQGNYGYTF. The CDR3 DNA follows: TGTGCCAGCAGCTTCGGGCAGGGGAACTATGGCTACACCTTC.

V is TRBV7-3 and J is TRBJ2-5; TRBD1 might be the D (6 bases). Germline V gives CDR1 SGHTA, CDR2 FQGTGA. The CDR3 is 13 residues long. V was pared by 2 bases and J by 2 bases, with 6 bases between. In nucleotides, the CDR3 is TGTGCCAGCAGCTTAGGACAGCAAGAGACCCAGTACTTC. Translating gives CASSLGQQETQYF.

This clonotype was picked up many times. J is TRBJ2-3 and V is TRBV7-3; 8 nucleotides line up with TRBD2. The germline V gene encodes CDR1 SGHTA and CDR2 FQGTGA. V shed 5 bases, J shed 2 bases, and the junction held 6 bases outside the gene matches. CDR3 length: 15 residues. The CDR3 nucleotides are TGTGCCAGCAGCCAAACCGGGAGGGACACAGATACGCAGTATTTT. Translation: CASSQTGRDTDTQYF.